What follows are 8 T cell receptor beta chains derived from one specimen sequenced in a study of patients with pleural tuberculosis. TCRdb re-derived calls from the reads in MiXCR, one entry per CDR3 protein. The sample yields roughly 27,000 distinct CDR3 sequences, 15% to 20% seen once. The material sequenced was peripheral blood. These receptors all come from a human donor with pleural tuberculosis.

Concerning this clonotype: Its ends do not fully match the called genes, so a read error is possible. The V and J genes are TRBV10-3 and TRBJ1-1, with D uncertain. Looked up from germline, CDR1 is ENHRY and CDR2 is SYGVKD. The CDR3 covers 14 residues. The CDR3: CAISEPTGNTKAFF. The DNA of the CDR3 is TGTGCCATCAGTGAGCCGACTGGGAACACTAAAGCTTTCTTT.

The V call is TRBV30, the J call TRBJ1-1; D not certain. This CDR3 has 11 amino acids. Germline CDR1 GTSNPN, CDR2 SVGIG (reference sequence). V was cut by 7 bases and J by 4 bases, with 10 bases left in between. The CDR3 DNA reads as TGTGCCTCTAACGAGGGCACTGAAGCTTTCTTT. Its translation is CASNEGTEAFF.

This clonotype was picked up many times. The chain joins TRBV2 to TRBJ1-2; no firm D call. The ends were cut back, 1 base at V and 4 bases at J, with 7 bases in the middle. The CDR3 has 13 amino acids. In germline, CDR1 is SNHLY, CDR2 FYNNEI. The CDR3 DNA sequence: TGTGCCAGCAGTGAAGGGCAGGTCTATGGCTACACCTTC. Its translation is CASSEGQVYGYTF.

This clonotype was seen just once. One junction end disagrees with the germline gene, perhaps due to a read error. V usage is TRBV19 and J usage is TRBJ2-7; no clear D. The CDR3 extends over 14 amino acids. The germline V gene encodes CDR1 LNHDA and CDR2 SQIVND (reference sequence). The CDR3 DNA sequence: TGTGCCAGTAGTATATTCTGGAGCTCCTGCGAGCAGTACTTC. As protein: CASSIFWSSCEQYF.

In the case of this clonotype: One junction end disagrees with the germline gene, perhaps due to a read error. In DNA form, the CDR3 reads TGTGCCAGCAGTTTAGCGGGGCCCATGATGAGGGACGACCAGTACTTT. Translating it yields CASSLAGPMMRDDQYF. The chain carries TRBV28 and TRBJ2-7; TRBD2 is a possible D gene (6 bases). Germline V gives CDR1 MDHEN, CDR2 SYDVKM. The CDR3 is 16 residues long. Full variable domain (outside the CDR3, taken from reference TRBV28 and TRBJ2-7): DVKVTQSSRYLVKRTGEKVFLECVQDMDHENMFWYRQDPGLGLRLIYFSYDVKMKEKGDIPEGYSVSREKKERFSLILESASTNQTSMYLCASSLAGPMMRDDQYFGPGTRLTVT.

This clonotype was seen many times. CDR3 bases: TGTGCCAGCAGCCACCGTGCTGGACTAGAGCTTTATACGCAGTATTTT. Amino acid sequence: CASSHRAGLELYTQYF. This chain links TRBV7-2 with TRBJ2-3; TRBD2 matches at 7 bases. The CDR3 extends over 16 amino acids. V trimming: 5 bases; J trimming: 7 bases; junction bases outside the gene matches: 15. Germline CDR1 and CDR2: SGHTA and FQGNSA.

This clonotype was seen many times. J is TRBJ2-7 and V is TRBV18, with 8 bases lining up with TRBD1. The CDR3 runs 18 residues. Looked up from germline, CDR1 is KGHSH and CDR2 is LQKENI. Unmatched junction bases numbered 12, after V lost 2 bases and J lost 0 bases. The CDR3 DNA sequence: TGTGCCAGCTCACCAGAGGGACAGGTTATAGTTTACTCCTACGAGCAGTACTTC. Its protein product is CASSPEGQVIVYSYEQYF.

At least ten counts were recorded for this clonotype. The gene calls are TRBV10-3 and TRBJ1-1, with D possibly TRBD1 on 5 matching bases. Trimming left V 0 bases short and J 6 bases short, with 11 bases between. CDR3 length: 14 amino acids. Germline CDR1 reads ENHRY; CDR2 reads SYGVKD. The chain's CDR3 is CAISESQGLAEAFF. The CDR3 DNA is TGTGCCATCAGTGAGTCGCAGGGATTGGCTGAAGCTTTCTTT.